These 5 T cell receptor beta chains were sequenced from one sample in a study of Tregs in tolerant kidney transplant recipients (dated by TCRdb to the late 2010s). These receptors have no known antigen. The meaning of the sample's time point label: blood sample drawn before combined kidney and bone marrow transplant. For bulk CFSE mixed lymphocyte reactions, CFSE-labeled recipient PBMCs were cocultured for 6 days with irradiated donor PBMCs, after which the cells were stained for CD3/CD4/CD8 and FACS-sorted. The receptor library was made with the immunoSEQ multiplex PCR assay. What TCRdb holds here is the immuneACCESS table cut down to in-frame rearrangements. Part of the clones is not present; checked against another copy, under half of the missing clones reflect an unresolved V gene, and the others are unexplained. Within this sample are approximately 9,100 clones, with about 35% of them counted one time only. 5% to 7.5% of the sample comes from the top ten.

Sequenced material: CD8+ T cells from blood cultured with allogeneic cells, taken before the transplant. The origin of the receptors is a human patient who received a combined kidney and bone marrow transplant.

The rearrangement joins TRBV5-4 to TRBJ2-5; D is ambiguous. The CDR3 totals 12 residues. Trimming removed 3 bases at V and 4 bases at J, with 7 bases between. Germline V gene sequence: CDR1 SGHNT, CDR2 YYREEE (reference sequence). The CDR3 sequence is CASSSLAETQYF. DNA of the CDR3: TGTGCCAGCAGCTCACTCGCAGAGACCCAGTACTTC.

The rearrangement uses TRBV6-1 and TRBJ2-5, with TRBD1 as a possible D gene (6 bases). Gene TRBJ2-7 matches the end of the DNA better, so the J call may be wrong. In germline, CDR1 is MNHNS, CDR2 SASEGT. The CDR3 extends over 14 amino acids. This chain's CDR3 is CAINVRGTAYEQYF. In DNA, the CDR3 is TGTGCCATCAATGTAAGGGGGACGGCATACGAGCAGTACTTC.

This clone was counted between two and nine times. The CDR3 sequence: CASSSQRGPYNEQFF. CDR3 bases: TGTGCCAGCAGCTCCCAGCGGGGCCCCTACAATGAGCAGTTCTTC. The chain carries TRBV11-3 and TRBJ2-1; 7 bases line up with TRBD2. This CDR3 has 15 amino acids. V was clipped by 4 bases and J by 2 bases; unmatched bases: 5. Germline V lookup: CDR1 SGHNT, CDR2 YENEEA.

By share, this clone counts as medium-sized. V is TRBV27 and J is TRBJ2-7; D unclear. CDR3 length: 16 amino acids. CDR1 is MNHEY and CDR2 is SMNVEV in the germline V gene (reference sequence). Trimming stripped 3 bases from V and 1 base from J, with 16 bases between. The CDR3 DNA reads TGTGCCAGCAGTTTGCTTCGTCCTCTCGGTTCCTACGAGCAGTACTTC. Amino acids: CASSLLRPLGSYEQYF.

The rearrangement links TRBV2 to TRBJ2-1; TRBD1 matches at 10 bases. From germline, CDR1 is SNHLY and CDR2 FYNNEI. J lost 3 bases, V lost 7 bases, and 6 bases had no gene match. CDR3 size: 15 residues. CDR3 residues: CASTGTGDIYNEQFF. The CDR3, as DNA: TGTGCCAGCACCGGGACAGGGGATATCTACAATGAGCAGTTCTTC.